Below are 28 T cell receptor beta chains sequenced from a single sample in a study of regulatory T cells in long-lasting Graves disease. The time point denotes: newly diagnosed GD, antithyroid drugs for less than 3 months. Following extraction of RNA from PBMCs, that RNA was used to make the TCR library. Building the TCR beta libraries relied on iRepertoire HTBI primers, and CDR3 regions underwent Arm-PCR. TCRdb re-called the multiplex PCR reads through MiXCR, storing one row per CDR3 protein. This sample has about half a million distinct CDR3 sequences, with around 12% found just once. Another study also made use of these data, one on T cells in Graves' hyperthyroidism and ophthalmopathy.

The input for sequencing was peripheral blood mononuclear cells (PBMCs), taken at new diagnosis, from a patient treated with antithyroid drugs. The origin of the receptors is a woman aged 30 to 39 with Graves disease.

This chain links TRBV20-1 with TRBJ1-2; 9 nucleotides line up with TRBD1. With 5 bases clipped from V and 6 bases from J, the junction kept 16 bases outside the gene matches. Germline loops: CDR1 DFQATT, CDR2 SNEGSKA (reference sequence). The CDR3 has 16 residues. The CDR3 here is CSAVKTTGQGRDGYTF. CDR3 DNA sequence: TGCAGTGCTGTTAAAACAACGGGACAGGGAAGGGATGGCTACACCTTC.

This clonotype has ten or more counts. V gene TRBV27 combines with J gene TRBJ2-3; no clear D gene. From germline, CDR1 is MNHEY and CDR2 SMNVEV (reference sequence). This CDR3 contains 14 residues. Trimming removed 3 bases at V and 6 bases at J, with 13 bases between. The CDR3 region is CASSFWANSDTQYF. Here the CDR3 DNA reads TGTGCCAGCAGTTTCTGGGCAAACTCGGATACGCAGTATTTT.

In its sample, this clonotype was seen many times. This chain links TRBV11-2 with TRBJ2-7, with TRBD1 matching over 8 bases. The CDR3 is 13 amino acids. Germline V lookup: CDR1 SGHAT, CDR2 FQNNGV. The trim removed 0 bases at V and 6 bases at J, leaving 1 base unmatched. DNA for the CDR3: TGTGCCAGCAGCTTAGAACAGGGGGGCGAGCAGTACTTC. This codes for CASSLEQGGEQYF.

A note on this clonotype: Germline and junction disagree at one end, which may indicate a read error. J is TRBJ2-5 and V is TRBV5-1; D unresolved. Germline CDR1 is SGHRS and CDR2 is YFSETQ. The CDR3 totals 15 residues. The CDR3 region has the DNA TGTGCCAGCAGTTTTGGTGCGCTGGATAGGGAGACCCAGTACTTC. This sequence encodes CASSFGALDRETQYF.

This clonotype has a count of ten or more. This chain links TRBV18 with TRBJ2-7, with 7 bases fitting TRBD2. Germline V gene sequence: CDR1 KGHSH, CDR2 LQKENI. This CDR3 is 13 amino acids long. With V trimmed by 3 bases and J by 5 bases, 4 bases remained unmatched. In DNA form, the CDR3 reads TGTGCCAGCTCACCTGGACTAGTTGACGAGCAGTACTTC. It specifies CASSPGLVDEQYF.

This clonotype was counted many times. The chain links TRBV9 to TRBJ1-6; no clear D. This CDR3 has 12 amino acids. Germline loops: CDR1 SGDLS, CDR2 YYNGEE. Trimming cost V 3 bases and J 6 bases, with 4 bases left between them. In DNA form, the CDR3 reads TGTGCCAGCAGCGCAAGTAATTCACCCCTCCACTTT. The encoded protein is CASSASNSPLHF.

The chain employs TRBV7-8 and TRBJ2-5; possibly TRBD1 or TRBD2 for D (5 bases each). Trimming took off 2 bases at V and 2 bases at J, with 18 bases between the two ends. Per germline, CDR1 SGHVS and CDR2 FQNEAQ. The CDR3 has 17 amino acids. The CDR3 region has the DNA TGTGCCAGCAGCTTAACCCTTGGGGCGGGTGTTCAAGAGACCCAGTACTTC. Residues: CASSLTLGAGVQETQYF.

There are many counts of this clonotype. CDR3 residues: CSASPSGRARNEQFF. In nucleotides, the CDR3 is TGCAGTGCTTCACCTAGCGGGAGGGCACGGAATGAGCAGTTCTTC. The genes are TRBV20-1 and TRBJ2-1, with 12 bases aligning to TRBD2. Germline CDR1 reads DFQATT; CDR2 reads SNEGSKA (reference sequence). J lost 7 bases, V lost 5 bases, and 9 bases had no gene match. The CDR3 contains 15 residues.

This clonotype was counted at least ten times. The chain is built from TRBV7-9 and TRBJ2-3, with TRBD2 as a possible D gene (6 bases). Germline CDR1 is SEHNR and CDR2 is FQNEAQ (reference sequence). Trimming left V 5 bases short and J 0 bases short, with 12 bases between. The CDR3 is 15 amino acids. CDR3 sequence reads: CASSRGETSTDTQYF. Here the CDR3 DNA reads TGTGCCAGCAGCCGCGGGGAAACTAGCACAGATACGCAGTATTTT. The variable domain in full, with the rest retrieved from reference TRBV7-9 and TRBJ2-3, is DTGVSQNPRHKITKRGQNVTFRCDPISEHNRLYWYRQTLGQGPEFLTYFQNEAQLEKSRLLSDRFSAERPKGSFSTLEIQRTEQGDSAMYLCASSRGETSTDTQYFGPGTRLTVL.

The V gene is TRBV6-2 or TRBV6-3, the J gene TRBJ2-7, with unresolved D. The CDR3 contains 15 residues. Per the germline V gene, CDR1 is MNHEY and CDR2 is SVGEGT. The V gene lost 0 bases and the J gene lost 2 bases, with 11 bases spanning the gap. The CDR3: CASSYSGSRPYEQYF. The DNA of the CDR3 is TGTGCCAGCAGTTACTCCGGCAGTAGGCCCTACGAGCAGTACTTC.

The J gene is TRBJ2-1, the V gene TRBV20-1; 14 bases are a match to TRBD2. The junction had 11 bases not matched to a gene; V was cut back by 5 bases and J by 11 bases. Germline CDR1 reads DFQATT; CDR2 reads SNEGSKA (reference sequence). The CDR3 runs to 15 residues. CDR3 sequence (DNA): TGCAGTGCTCCTCGACTAGCGGGAGGGAACCATAAGCAGTTCTTC. This translates into CSAPRLAGGNHKQFF.

This clonotype was seen at least ten times. The chain uses TRBV6-1 and TRBJ2-5; tentatively, D is TRBD1 or TRBD2 (6 bases each). V was cut by 6 bases and J by 5 bases, with 13 bases left in between. CDR3 length: 13 amino acids. Germline V lookup: CDR1 MNHNS, CDR2 SASEGT. CDR3 sequence (DNA): TGTGCCAGCAGATTCACAGGGAGGGAGACCCAGTACTTC. Protein: CASRFTGRETQYF.

This clonotype was seen at least ten times. The rearrangement uses TRBV27 and TRBJ2-3; D may be TRBD1 or TRBD2 (5 bases each). Germline V lookup: CDR1 MNHEY, CDR2 SMNVEV (reference sequence). V lost 4 bases to trimming and J lost 3 bases, with 23 bases between them. CDR3 length: 18 residues. In DNA, the CDR3 is TGTGCCAGCAGTTATGGCCCTCAACCTGAATGGGGGACAGATACGCAGTATTTT. It encodes CASSYGPQPEWGTDTQYF.

This clonotype appeared many times. The CDR3 sequence is CAISRTAYGYTF. DNA of the CDR3: TGTGCCATCAGTCGTACAGCTTATGGCTACACCTTC. The chain combines TRBV10-3 with TRBJ1-2; the D is unclear. V lost 5 bases, J lost 5 bases, and 9 bases lay in between. CDR1 is ENHRY, CDR2 SYGVKD, per germline. This CDR3 contains 12 residues.

In this sample, this clonotype turned up many times. This chain links TRBV20-1 with TRBJ2-7; D could derive from TRBD1 or TRBD2 (5 bases each). Germline assignment: CDR1 DFQATT and CDR2 SNEGSKA (reference sequence). The germline V and J ends were trimmed by 0 bases and 5 bases, with 14 bases remaining between them. The CDR3 is 14 amino acids. The CDR3 nucleotides read TGCAGTGCTAGAGATTATACGGGGCAGCACGAGCAGTACTTC. It specifies CSARDYTGQHEQYF.

This clonotype has a count of ten or more. The rearrangement uses TRBV10-3 and TRBJ2-2, with TRBD2 identical over 10 bases. Germline V CDR1 and CDR2: ENHRY, SYGVKD. This CDR3 region has 15 residues. V gave up 2 bases and J gave up 6 bases; unmatched junction bases: 3. This CDR3 reads CAISEGLAGAGELFF. CDR3 nucleotides: TGTGCCATCAGTGAGGGGCTAGCGGGAGCCGGGGAGCTGTTTTTT.

This clonotype appeared many times. The chain is built from TRBV3-1 and TRBJ2-4; weak D call: TRBD1 (5 bases). Germline V gene sequence: CDR1 LGHDT, CDR2 YNNKEL (reference sequence). The CDR3 has 14 residues. Trimming pared 2 bases from V and 0 bases from J, leaving 5 bases between. CDR3 protein: CASSQRGAKNIQYF. The CDR3 region has the DNA TGTGCCAGCAGCCAAAGGGGAGCCAAAAACATTCAGTACTTC.

This clonotype appeared a few times. This rearrangement joins TRBV5-8 to TRBJ1-5; D is uncertain. V was clipped by 3 bases and J by 4 bases, with 8 bases between them. This CDR3 contains 13 residues. Germline CDR1 reads SGHTS; CDR2 reads YDEGEE. The CDR3 here is CASSSDFNQPQHF. CDR3 nucleotide sequence: TGTGCCAGCAGCTCGGACTTTAATCAGCCCCAGCATTTT.

This clonotype appeared a few times. J is TRBJ2-1 and V is TRBV18; possibly TRBD1 for D (5 bases). V was trimmed by 4 bases and J by 3 bases, leaving 13 bases between them. The CDR3 covers 15 residues. Germline CDR1 and CDR2: KGHSH and LQKENI. The DNA of the CDR3 is TGTGCCAGCTCACGTCTGGAACAGGTCTACAATGAGCAGTTCTTC. Amino acid sequence: CASSRLEQVYNEQFF.

The chain has TRBV10-3 and TRBJ1-2; no reliable D call. The CDR3 consists of 13 residues. Per germline, CDR1 ENHRY and CDR2 SYGVKD. Trimming stripped 6 bases from V and 0 bases from J, with 8 bases between. The chain's CDR3 is CAISQGTNYGYTF. The CDR3 nucleotides read TGTGCCATCAGCCAAGGGACTAACTATGGCTACACCTTC.

This clonotype was seen more than once but under ten times. DNA of the CDR3: TGTGCCAGCAGCATCCGGGGCGTCTCCTACGAGCAGTACTTC. It codes for CASSIRGVSYEQYF. This chain uses TRBV5-4 with TRBJ2-7; the D gene could be TRBD1 or TRBD2 (5 bases each). The CDR3 is 14 residues long. Trimming took off 4 bases at V and 0 bases at J, with 11 bases between the two ends. Germline V lookup: CDR1 SGHNT, CDR2 YYREEE (reference sequence).

This clonotype came up many times. The chain carries TRBV15 and TRBJ2-2; tentatively, D is TRBD1 or TRBD2 (5 bases each). CDR3 length: 16 residues. V lost 0 bases, J lost 6 bases, and 14 bases lay in between. Germline V gene lookup returns CDR1 LNHNV and CDR2 YYDKDF (reference sequence). The CDR3 DNA reads as TGTGCCACCAGCAGAGATTATTCCCCGGGACCCGGGGAGCTGTTTTTT. This codes for CATSRDYSPGPGELFF.

The sample holds many counts of this clonotype. The chain is built from TRBV19 and TRBJ2-3, with D uncertain. This CDR3 is built from 13 residues. Germline V gene lookup returns CDR1 LNHDA and CDR2 SQIVND (reference sequence). Trimming took 2 bases from V and 1 from J, leaving 4 bases between them. CDR3 protein: CASSIRGTDTQYF. In nucleotides, the CDR3 is TGTGCCAGTAGTATACGGGGCACAGATACGCAGTATTTT.

This clonotype was seen more than once but under ten times. The chain couples TRBV4-1 to TRBJ1-5; 9 positions agree with TRBD1. CDR1 is MGHRA and CDR2 is YSYEKL in the germline V gene. The trim removed 4 bases at V and 0 bases at J, leaving 4 bases unmatched. This CDR3 comprises 16 residues. The CDR3 reads CASSPRDRASNQPQHF. The CDR3 region has the DNA TGCGCCAGCAGCCCCCGGGACAGGGCTAGCAATCAGCCCCAGCATTTT.

The rearrangement uses TRBV25-1 and TRBJ1-2, with a weak D call TRBD1 (5 bases). Trimming removed 5 bases from V and 0 bases from J, with 10 bases in between. CDR3 size: 14 residues. Germline CDR1 and CDR2: MGHDK and SYGVNS. CDR3 nucleotides: TGTGCCAGCAGTATACAGGAATCTAACTATGGCTACACCTTC. This sequence encodes CASSIQESNYGYTF.

The rearrangement joins TRBV7-9 to TRBJ2-2; D is unresolved. The V end lost 2 bases, the J end lost 6 bases, and 13 bases lay between the germline ends. Germline assignment: CDR1 SEHNR and CDR2 FQNEAQ (reference sequence). The CDR3 is made up of 15 amino acids. The CDR3 loop reads CASSLSAINAGELFF. The CDR3 DNA follows: TGTGCCAGCAGCTTATCGGCGATCAACGCCGGGGAGCTGTTTTTT.

The table lists this clonotype with many counts. The chain is built from TRBV28 and TRBJ2-5; D gene uncertain. The V gene lost 0 bases and the J gene lost 3 bases, with 5 bases spanning the gap. The V gene's germline CDR1 is MDHEN and CDR2 SYDVKM. CDR3 length equals 13 residues. CDR3: CASSLWAEETQYF. The CDR3 DNA follows: TGTGCCAGCAGTTTATGGGCAGAAGAGACCCAGTACTTC.

This clonotype was seen at least ten times. In DNA, the CDR3 is TGTGCCAGCAGGACCCAGCGGGGACCATCCTACGAGCAGTACTTC. Protein product: CASRTQRGPSYEQYF. This chain links TRBV28 with TRBJ2-7; 7 nucleotides match TRBD2. From germline, CDR1 is MDHEN and CDR2 SYDVKM. Losses at the gene ends were 6 bases for V and 1 base for J; bases not matched to a gene: 9. CDR3 length: 15 residues.